The 13 T cell receptor beta chains below all came from one sample that was sequenced in a study of circulating and synovial CD4+ cells in juvenile arthritis. Using immunoSEQ multiplex PCR, the repertoire was profiled, and TCRdb retains in-frame clones only, with some absent. The sample lists fewer than 35,000 clones; 90% to 95% were seen once. The sample comprised CD4+ T cells from blood. All receptors derive from a human donor with juvenile idiopathic arthritis.

This clone was detected only a few times. CDR3 region: CASSVQGGINYGYTF. Written as DNA, the CDR3 is TGTGCCAGTAGTGTCCAGGGAGGAATAAACTATGGCTACACCTTC. V is TRBV19 and J is TRBJ1-2; tentatively, D is TRBD1 (5 bases). Trimming left V 5 bases short and J 2 bases short, with 15 bases between. CDR1 and CDR2 from the germline V gene are LNHDA and SQIVND (reference sequence). The CDR3 extends over 15 amino acids.

The V gene is TRBV10-3, the J gene TRBJ2-1; D call uncertain. The ends were cut back, 11 bases at V and 6 bases at J, with 20 bases in the middle. This CDR3 region has 14 residues. The germline V gene has CDR1 ENHRY and CDR2 SYGVKD. The CDR3 region has the DNA TGTGCCGTCCGCCTGGCGGCACCGGGCAATGAGCAGTTCTTC. It yields the protein CAVRLAAPGNEQFF.

The rearrangement links TRBV7-3 to TRBJ1-1; D is perhaps TRBD1 (5 bases). Germline loops: CDR1 SGHTA, CDR2 FQGTGA. Trimming took 2 bases from V and 2 from J, leaving 6 bases between them. The CDR3 loop spans 13 amino acids. This CDR3 is CASSLQGNTEAFF. CDR3 sequence (DNA): TGTGCCAGCAGCTTACAGGGTAACACTGAAGCTTTCTTT.

V and J are TRBV10-3 and TRBJ2-7; TRBD2 is a possible D gene (6 bases). V was shortened by 6 bases and J by 6 bases, with 21 bases between the two germline ends. The CDR3 length is 15 residues. Germline V gene data show CDR1 as ENHRY and CDR2 as SYGVKD. CDR3 coding DNA: TGTGCCATCAGCCCCAAGGGGCGGGAAGTCGGCGAGCAGTACTTC. Its protein product is CAISPKGREVGEQYF.

The chain carries TRBV27 and TRBJ2-7, with D tentatively TRBD2 (5 bases). Trimming stripped 2 bases from V and 3 bases from J, with 11 bases between. Germline lookup yields CDR1 MNHEY and CDR2 SMNVEV (reference sequence). This CDR3 has 14 amino acids. Here the CDR3 DNA reads TGTGCCAGCAGTTTAAAGGCGGGTTTCTACGAGCAGTACTTC. This gives the protein CASSLKAGFYEQYF.

The genes are TRBV7-9 and TRBJ2-5; D perhaps matches TRBD2 (6 bases). Trimming removed 0 bases at V and 2 bases at J, with 13 bases between. The CDR3 runs 16 residues. Germline CDR1 is SEHNR and CDR2 is FQNEAQ (reference sequence). This chain's CDR3 is CASSLALGDFQETQYF. For the CDR3, the DNA is TGTGCCAGCAGCTTAGCGCTCGGGGACTTTCAAGAGACCCAGTACTTC.

The chain is built from TRBV10-3 and TRBJ2-2; D ambiguous. The CDR3 has 13 amino acids. V was trimmed by 4 bases and J by 1 base, leaving 4 bases between them. Per the germline V gene, CDR1 is ENHRY and CDR2 is SYGVKD. This chain's CDR3 is CAISVRNTGELFF. The DNA of the CDR3 is TGTGCCATCAGTGTTCGGAACACCGGGGAGCTGTTTTTT.

V usage is TRBV6-5 and J usage is TRBJ2-5, with D uncertain. CDR3 size: 11 residues. The V gene's germline CDR1 is MNHEY and CDR2 SVGAGI. Trimming pared 6 bases from V and 2 bases from J, leaving 4 bases between. CDR3 protein: CASRTQETQYF. Written as DNA, the CDR3 is TGTGCCAGCAGAACACAAGAGACCCAGTACTTC.

The chain combines TRBV28 with TRBJ1-6; no clear D. The CDR3 is 16 residues long. Germline CDR1 reads MDHEN; CDR2 reads SYDVKM. V lost 5 bases, J lost 0 bases, and 11 bases lay in between. CDR3: CASSPLGSSYNSPLHF. CDR3 bases: TGTGCCAGCAGTCCATTGGGGAGCTCCTATAATTCACCCCTCCACTTT.

V and J are TRBV5-1 and TRBJ2-7; TRBD2 matches at 8 bases. The CDR3 runs to 15 residues. Germline CDR1 and CDR2: SGHRS and YFSETQ. J was trimmed by 2 bases and V by 5 bases; bases with no gene match: 9. This CDR3 is CASSSGLAGTYEQYF. DNA for the CDR3: TGCGCCAGCAGTTCGGGTTTAGCGGGAACCTACGAGCAGTACTTC.

The rearrangement uses TRBV5-1 and TRBJ2-2; weak D call: TRBD1 (6 bases). The CDR3 contains 14 residues. Looked up from germline, CDR1 is SGHRS and CDR2 is YFSETQ. The V end lost 0 bases, the J end lost 5 bases, and 8 bases lay between the germline ends. The CDR3 region is CASSLEDRTGELFF. DNA for the CDR3: TGCGCCAGCAGCTTGGAAGACAGGACCGGGGAGCTGTTTTTT. Full variable domain (rest looked up from reference TRBV5-1 and TRBJ2-2): KAGVTQTPRYLIKTRGQQVTLSCSPISGHRSVSWYQQTPGQGLQFLFEYFSETQRNKGNFPGRFSGRQFSNSRSEMNVSTLELGDSALYLCASSLEDRTGELFFGEGSRLTVL.

V is TRBV19 and J is TRBJ2-3; 11 bases line up with TRBD2. V was clipped by 4 bases and J by 3 bases; unmatched bases: 6. Germline V gene sequence: CDR1 LNHDA, CDR2 SQIVND (reference sequence). This CDR3 is built from 16 residues. In DNA form, the CDR3 reads TGTGCCAGTAGTACGACTAGCGGGGTACTGACAGATACGCAGTATTTT. It translates to CASSTTSGVLTDTQYF.

The chain is built from TRBV27 and TRBJ2-7; 9 bases align to TRBD1. CDR1 and CDR2 (germline): MNHEY, SMNVEV (reference sequence). Trimming removed 2 bases from V and 5 bases from J; junction bases left unmatched: 4. The CDR3 has 14 residues. The CDR3 loop is CASSLGQGRDEQYF. CDR3 DNA sequence: TGTGCCAGCAGTTTAGGACAGGGGCGCGACGAGCAGTACTTC.